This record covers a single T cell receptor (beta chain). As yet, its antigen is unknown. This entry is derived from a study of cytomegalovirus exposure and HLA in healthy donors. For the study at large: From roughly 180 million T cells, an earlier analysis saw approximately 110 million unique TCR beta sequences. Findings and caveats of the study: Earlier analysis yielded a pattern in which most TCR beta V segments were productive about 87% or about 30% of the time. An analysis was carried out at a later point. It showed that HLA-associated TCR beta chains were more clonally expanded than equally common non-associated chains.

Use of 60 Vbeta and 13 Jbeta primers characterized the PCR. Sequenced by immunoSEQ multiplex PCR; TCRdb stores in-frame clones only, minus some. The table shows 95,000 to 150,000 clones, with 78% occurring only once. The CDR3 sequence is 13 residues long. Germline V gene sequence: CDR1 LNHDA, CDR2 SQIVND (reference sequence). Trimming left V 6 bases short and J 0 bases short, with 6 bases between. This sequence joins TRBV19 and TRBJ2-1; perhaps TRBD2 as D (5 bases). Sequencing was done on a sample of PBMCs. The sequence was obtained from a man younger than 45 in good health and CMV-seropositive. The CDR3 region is CASRGSSYNEQFF. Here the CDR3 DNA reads TGTGCCAGTAGGGGGAGCTCCTACAATGAGCAGTTCTTC.